This T cell receptor (beta chain) was profiled in a study of T cells after yellow fever vaccination. Germline-derived CDR1 and CDR2 are KGHSH and LQKENI. V gave up 1 base and J gave up 0 bases; unmatched junction bases: 3. The CDR3 extends over 15 amino acids. TCRdb re-called the 5' RACE reads through MiXCR, storing one row per CDR3 protein. The top ten hold 0.4% to 0.65% of the sample, which has 200,000 to 300,000 distinct CDR3 sequences, approximately 13% seen once. This receptor was identified in a man younger than 40 who received the YFV17D yellow fever vaccine. This chain uses TRBV18 with TRBJ2-7; 7 nucleotides match TRBD2. Source: CD4+ T cells sorted from PBMCs, taken 45 days after the yellow fever booster vaccination. The CDR3 DNA reads as TGTGCCAGCTCACCACTACGGGGGGTCTCCTACGAGCAGTACTTC. It translates to CASSPLRGVSYEQYF.